At least ten counts were recorded for the clone carrying this T cell receptor beta chain. Its antigen remains unidentified. The CDR3 loop spans 15 amino acids. Germline CDR1 and CDR2: SGHRS and YFSETQ. V was shortened by 4 bases and J by 7 bases, with 15 bases between the two germline ends. This sample is drawn from a study of type 1 regulatory T cells. Using its own MiXCR run on the reads, TCRdb lists one record per CDR3 protein. In the table there are around 23,000 distinct CDR3 sequences, less than 60% of which are singletons. Material: cultured T cells, either the whole culture or a sorted T cell fraction (not recorded which). This chain uses TRBV5-1 with TRBJ1-6, with a tentative D call TRBD1 (6 bases). This clonotype was sampled from a human donor in good health. The CDR3 nucleotides are TGCGCCAGCAGCCTTACGACAACAGGGAATTCACCCCTCCACTTT. Its protein product is CASSLTTTGNSPLHF.